The T cell receptor (beta chain) described here comes from a study of blood T cell repertoires in COVID-19. Study information: From T cells, B-cell-depleted T cells, or PBMCs came the material, which was cDNA or gDNA.

Original methodology: Amplification with reference gene primers provided the estimates of nucleated cell counts. Produced via immunoSEQ multiplex PCR; TCRdb's table is partial and in-frame only. V and J calls plus clone size are reproduced from that table; the DNA served to infer D and trimming. Of about 85,000 clones listed, almost 90% are singletons. Deletions cut 7 bases from V and 1 base from J, with 10 bases between. The CDR3 loop spans 13 amino acids. CDR1 and CDR2 (germline): SNHLY, FYNNEI. The chain employs TRBV2 and TRBJ1-1; D perhaps matches TRBD1 (6 bases). Sequenced sample: peripheral blood. The receptor was derived from a woman older than 75 with active or convalescent COVID-19. CDR3: CASTGQPNTEAFF. The CDR3, as DNA: TGTGCCAGCACCGGACAGCCGAACACTGAAGCTTTCTTT.